Following are 32 T cell receptor beta chains from one sample sequenced in a study of blood T cell repertoires in COVID-19. Measured with immunoSEQ multiplex PCR; TCRdb has only the in-frame clones, and not every one. The sample has about 90,000 clones; just under 85% are singletons. Specimen: peripheral blood. These receptors were taken from a woman in her 70s with active or convalescent COVID-19.

V gene TRBV29-1 combines with J gene TRBJ2-7; 9 bases agree with TRBD1. J lost 2 bases, V lost 6 bases, and 14 bases had no gene match. The V gene's germline CDR1 is SQVTM and CDR2 ANQGSEA. The CDR3 is 16 residues long. The CDR3 loop is CSVRPGGTGRAYEQYF. CDR3 coding DNA: TGCAGCGTCCGACCTGGAGGGACAGGGAGGGCCTACGAGCAGTACTTC.

The chain carries TRBV18 and TRBJ2-7, with 7 bases lining up with TRBD1. In germline, CDR1 is KGHSH, CDR2 LQKENI. With 2 bases clipped from V and 1 base from J, the junction kept 2 bases outside the gene matches. This CDR3 has 14 residues. In DNA form, the CDR3 reads TGTGCCAGCTCACCAAGCAGGGGGTCCTACGAGCAGTACTTC. This gives the protein CASSPSRGSYEQYF.

This rearrangement joins TRBV20-1 to TRBJ1-1, with D perhaps TRBD1 (6 bases). Germline CDR1 DFQATT, CDR2 SNEGSKA (reference sequence). The CDR3 has 11 residues. In DNA form, the CDR3 reads TGCAGCACAGGGCGGAACACTGAAGCTTTCTTT. It yields the protein CSTGRNTEAFF.

The chain uses TRBV11-3 and TRBJ2-1, with TRBD1 identical over 9 bases. The CDR3 sequence is 17 residues long. Looked up from germline, CDR1 is SGHNT and CDR2 is YENEEA. Trimming cost V 1 base and J 7 bases; bases outside gene matches: 11. The CDR3 is CASSLGTRTGVENEQFF. CDR3 bases: TGTGCCAGCAGCTTAGGTACGAGGACAGGGGTTGAGAATGAGCAGTTCTTC.

This clone showed up just a few times. The chain combines TRBV11-3 with TRBJ2-3; 11 nucleotides match TRBD2. Germline CDR1 SGHNT, CDR2 YENEEA. The trim removed 9 bases at V and 0 bases at J, leaving 5 bases unmatched. This CDR3 is built from 15 residues. Here the CDR3 DNA reads TGTGCCAGGTTTATAGCGGGGGGGAGCACAGATACGCAGTATTTT. This gives the protein CARFIAGGSTDTQYF.

This chain joins TRBV24-1 and TRBJ1-5; 9 bases match TRBD1. Trimming at V came to 3 bases and at J to 0 bases, leaving 2 bases not matched to a gene. The CDR3 extends over 16 amino acids. CDR1 is KGHDR, CDR2 SFDVKD, per germline. Here the CDR3 reads CATSDGTGYSNQPQHF. Here the CDR3 DNA reads TGTGCCACCAGTGATGGGACAGGGTATAGCAATCAGCCCCAGCATTTT.

The chain uses TRBV29-1 and TRBJ1-2; D is perhaps TRBD1 (5 bases). The CDR3 has 14 amino acids. CDR1 and CDR2 from the germline V gene are SQVTM and ANQGSEA. V was shortened by 2 bases and J by 3 bases, with 13 bases between the two germline ends. The CDR3 spells CSVERGVEDYGYTF. CDR3 coding DNA: TGCAGCGTTGAACGGGGGGTCGAAGACTATGGCTACACCTTC.

V gene TRBV10-1 combines with J gene TRBJ1-1; 7 nucleotides match TRBD1. After removal of 8 bases from V and 7 bases from J, the junction contained 13 bases not matched to a gene. Germline V gives CDR1 WNHNN, CDR2 SYGVQD (reference sequence). The CDR3 is 14 amino acids. DNA for the CDR3: TGCGCCAGCTCTAAGACAGGGCTAAGTAATGAAGCTTTCTTT. Protein sequence: CASSKTGLSNEAFF.

The chain joins TRBV10-3 to TRBJ1-2; D is unresolved. Trimming pared 10 bases from V and 8 bases from J, leaving 20 bases between. In germline, CDR1 is ENHRY, CDR2 SYGVKD. There are 13 residues in the CDR3. The CDR3 bases are TGTGCCACGACTCTTGGCGTTAGGCTGGGCTACACCTTC. The encoded protein is CATTLGVRLGYTF.

J is TRBJ1-1 and V is TRBV11-3; 9 bases match TRBD1. V lost 1 base to trimming and J lost 4 bases; unmatched junction nucleotides: 4. Germline CDR1 and CDR2: SGHNT and YENEEA. The CDR3 consists of 15 residues. CDR3: CASSLGQGEVTEAFF. The CDR3, as DNA: TGTGCCAGCAGCTTAGGACAGGGGGAGGTCACTGAAGCTTTCTTT.

The V gene is TRBV24-1, the J gene TRBJ2-3; possible D gene TRBD1, 7 bases. In germline, CDR1 is KGHDR, CDR2 SFDVKD. V lost 0 bases and J 4 bases, leaving 13 bases between the germline ends. The CDR3 runs 16 residues. In DNA form, the CDR3 reads TGTGCCACCAGTGATTTGGGGCAGGGGGGCGCAGATACGCAGTATTTT. As protein: CATSDLGQGGADTQYF.

The J gene is TRBJ1-1, the V gene TRBV6-5; weak D call: TRBD1 (6 bases). The germline V gene encodes CDR1 MNHEY and CDR2 SVGAGI. The CDR3 extends over 14 amino acids. V was cut by 6 bases and J by 0 bases, with 11 bases left in between. The CDR3, as DNA: TGTGCCAGCAGACCAGGGGTAGTGAACACTGAAGCTTTCTTT. Protein: CASRPGVVNTEAFF.

V usage is TRBV5-1 and J usage is TRBJ1-6; a possible D gene is TRBD1 (5 bases). V dropped 3 bases and J dropped 9 bases, with 16 bases sitting between them. The germline CDR1 and CDR2 sequences are SGHRS and YFSETQ. The CDR3 contains 15 residues. In nucleotides, the CDR3 is TGCGCCAGCAGCTCTTCCCAGGGAGGGATTTCACCCCTCCACTTT. This codes for CASSSSQGGISPLHF.

The CDR3, as DNA: TGTGCCAGCAGCTTAGGCAGGCCGGGGGGCTACACCTTC. The encoded protein is CASSLGRPGGYTF. The J gene is TRBJ1-2, the V gene TRBV11-2; the D is unclear. This CDR3 spans 13 amino acids. Germline assignment: CDR1 SGHAT and CDR2 FQNNGV. The V end lost 1 base, the J end lost 8 bases, and 11 bases lay between the germline ends. The complete variable domain, with remaining parts taken from reference TRBV11-2 and TRBJ1-2, reads EAGVAQSPRYKIIEKRQSVAFWCNPISGHATLYWYQQILGQGPKLLIQFQNNGVVDDSQLPKDRFSAERLKGVDSTLKIQPAKLEDSAVYLCASSLGRPGGYTFGSGTRLTVV.

This clone was recorded only once. This rearrangement joins TRBV10-2 to TRBJ1-2; D is possibly TRBD1 (6 bases). Deletions cut 7 bases from V and 1 base from J, with 10 bases between. The length of the CDR3 is 13 residues. The germline V gene has CDR1 WSHSY and CDR2 SAAADI. The CDR3 DNA sequence: TGCGCCAGCACCCCGGGACATAACTATGGCTACACCTTC. It translates to CASTPGHNYGYTF.

This clone has only one observation. The V call is TRBV29-1, the J call TRBJ1-2; no definite D call. The CDR3 extends over 13 amino acids. In germline, CDR1 is SQVTM, CDR2 ANQGSEA. The V end lost 6 bases, the J end lost 8 bases, and 19 bases lay between the germline ends. As DNA, the CDR3 is TGCAGCGTGCCCGGTGGCGGGGTGAAGGGCTACACCTTC. Its protein product is CSVPGGGVKGYTF.

The chain employs TRBV5-1 and TRBJ2-7; D perhaps matches TRBD2 (7 bases). V was trimmed by 4 bases and J by 0 bases, leaving 11 bases between them. This CDR3 has 14 amino acids. Germline V gives CDR1 SGHRS, CDR2 YFSETQ. CDR3 DNA: TGCGCCAGCAGCCCGAGGGGGGGCTCCTACGAGCAGTACTTC. It translates to CASSPRGGSYEQYF. Looking up the rest from reference TRBV5-1 and TRBJ2-7 gives the full variable domain: KAGVTQTPRYLIKTRGQQVTLSCSPISGHRSVSWYQQTPGQGLQFLFEYFSETQRNKGNFPGRFSGRQFSNSRSEMNVSTLELGDSALYLCASSPRGGSYEQYFGPGTRLTVT.

The chain recombines TRBV5-1 with TRBJ2-7; 10 nucleotides match TRBD1. The J segment lost 6 bases and the V segment lost 0 bases, leaving 6 bases of the junction unmatched. In germline, CDR1 is SGHRS, CDR2 YFSETQ. The CDR3 length is 15 residues. The CDR3 sequence: CASSLEGTGVGEQYF. CDR3 DNA sequence: TGCGCCAGCAGCTTGGAAGGGACAGGGGTTGGCGAGCAGTACTTC.

V and J are TRBV28 and TRBJ2-1; a possible D gene is TRBD2 (5 bases). Trimming pared 6 bases from V and 7 bases from J, leaving 10 bases between. Germline V CDR1 and CDR2: MDHEN, SYDVKM. This CDR3 is built from 12 residues. CDR3 sequence reads: CASRLRENEQFF. The CDR3 DNA sequence: TGTGCCAGCAGACTTAGGGAGAATGAGCAGTTCTTC.

This clone was detected only once. The CDR3 loop reads CASSDPHSHLLYEQYF. The CDR3 coding sequence is TGCGCCAGCAGTGACCCGCACTCGCACTTGCTCTACGAGCAGTACTTC. The chain is built from TRBV10-2 and TRBJ2-7; D is unresolved. The germline V and J ends were trimmed by 3 bases and 3 bases, with 18 bases remaining between them. The CDR3 length is 16 residues. Germline CDR1 and CDR2: WSHSY and SAAADI.

The chain links TRBV12-3 or TRBV12-4 to TRBJ1-3, with D unclear. Trimming cost V 1 base and J 4 bases, with 5 bases left between them. CDR3 length equals 13 residues. For the CDR3, the DNA is TGTGCCAGCAGTTTAGGAGGAGGAAACACCATATATTTT. Protein sequence: CASSLGGGNTIYF.

The gene calls are TRBV6-2 or TRBV6-3 and TRBJ2-5, with TRBD1 identical over 11 bases. This CDR3 has 14 amino acids. Germline values: CDR1 MNHEY, CDR2 SVGEGT. Unmatched junction bases numbered 3, after V lost 4 bases and J lost 5 bases. This CDR3 is CASSFGQGAETQYF. The CDR3 DNA follows: TGTGCCAGCAGTTTTGGACAGGGGGCTGAGACCCAGTACTTC.

The chain carries TRBV24-1 and TRBJ2-1; tentative D call: TRBD1 (6 bases). V lost 4 bases to trimming and J lost 9 bases, with 18 bases between them. The CDR3 is 15 amino acids. CDR1 is KGHDR, CDR2 SFDVKD, per germline. CDR3 protein: CATSEPGTSGSEQFF. CDR3 bases: TGTGCCACCAGTGAGCCAGGGACATCCGGCAGTGAGCAGTTCTTC.

This clone appeared once. The chain has TRBV2 and TRBJ1-2; 8 nucleotides agree with TRBD1. There are 14 residues in the CDR3. V shed 9 bases, J shed 4 bases, and the junction held 10 bases outside the gene matches. The germline V gene encodes CDR1 SNHLY and CDR2 FYNNEI. The CDR3 spells CASQMTGVGYGYTF. The DNA for the CDR3 is TGTGCCAGTCAGATGACAGGGGTGGGCTATGGCTACACCTTC. The variable domain in full, completed from reference TRBV2 and TRBJ1-2, reads EPEVTQTPSHQVTQMGQEVILRCVPISNHLYFYWYRQILGQKVEFLVSFYNNEISEKSEIFDDQFSVERPDGSNFTLKIRSTKLEDSAMYFCASQMTGVGYGYTFGSGTRLTVV.

This chain links TRBV21-1 with TRBJ1-2; the D segment call TRBD1 is taken from the table without a DNA check. TRBV21-1 is given as a pseudogene. CDR3 length equals 14 residues. CDR3 loop: CASSKGQDNYGYTF. In DNA, the CDR3 is TGTGCCAGCAGCAAGGGACAGGATAACTATGGCTACACCTTC.

The V call is TRBV27, the J call TRBJ1-2; D remains ambiguous. Trimming cost V 5 bases and J 1 base, with 8 bases left between them. CDR1 MNHEY and CDR2 SMNVEV come from the germline V gene (reference sequence). This CDR3 region has 13 residues. The CDR3 protein is CASSRTLNYGYTF. DNA for the CDR3: TGTGCCAGCAGTCGAACTCTTAACTATGGCTACACCTTC.

This clone showed up many times. The chain carries TRBV5-1 and TRBJ1-3, with 9 bases fitting TRBD1. The germline V gene encodes CDR1 SGHRS and CDR2 YFSETQ. The CDR3 consists of 15 residues. The junction had 4 bases not matched to a gene; V was cut back by 4 bases and J by 2 bases. CDR3 nucleotide sequence: TGCGCCAGCAGCCGGGACAGGGCAGCTGGAAACACCATATATTTT. This gives the protein CASSRDRAAGNTIYF.

The chain uses TRBV6-5 and TRBJ1-6; D gene ambiguous. The V and J ends lost 6 bases and 7 bases respectively, with 10 bases between them. CDR3 size: 13 residues. The germline V gene has CDR1 MNHEY and CDR2 SVGAGI. CDR3 sequence: CASSPVPNSPLHF. The CDR3 DNA follows: TGTGCCAGCAGCCCCGTTCCCAATTCACCCCTCCACTTT.

The chain carries TRBV5-5 and TRBJ1-2; TRBD1 is a possible D gene (5 bases). The germline V gene encodes CDR1 SGHKS and CDR2 YYEKEE (reference sequence). The CDR3 is 13 residues long. V was trimmed by 0 bases and J by 6 bases, leaving 9 bases between them. The chain's CDR3 is CASSLVRVNGYTF. CDR3 coding DNA: TGTGCCAGCAGCTTGGTCAGGGTGAATGGCTACACCTTC.

The chain has TRBV7-2 and TRBJ2-3; 8 nucleotides match TRBD2. Unmatched junction bases numbered 6, after V lost 5 bases and J lost 2 bases. The germline V gene has CDR1 SGHTA and CDR2 FQGNSA. This CDR3 spans 15 amino acids. The CDR3 DNA follows: TGTGCCAGCAGCCCGCGCGGACTAGCCACAGATACGCAGTATTTT. Protein product: CASSPRGLATDTQYF.

The rearrangement links TRBV7-2 to TRBJ2-7; unclear D gene. This CDR3 spans 14 amino acids. The V gene lost 5 bases and the J gene lost 2 bases, with 13 bases spanning the gap. The germline V gene has CDR1 SGHTA and CDR2 FQGNSA. CDR3 nucleotides: TGTGCCAGCAGCAAAGACTGGAGCCCCTACGAGCAGTACTTC. Protein product: CASSKDWSPYEQYF.

V and J are TRBV19 and TRBJ2-2, with 11 bases identical to TRBD1. The junction had 8 bases not matched to a gene; V was cut back by 4 bases and J by 4 bases. Germline-derived CDR1 and CDR2 are LNHDA and SQIVND (reference sequence). The CDR3 length is 17 residues. CDR3 in DNA: TGTGCCAGTAGTACCTATCCGGGACAGGGGGGCACCGGGGAGCTGTTTTTT. It encodes CASSTYPGQGGTGELFF.